This TCR beta chain was retrieved from a study of PD-L1 blockade in urothelial cancer. Study-wide context: About 85% of the 29 patients were men whose urothelial cancer was bladder-origin. Blood analyses occurred 3 weeks (second dose) and 6 weeks post treatment start. Whole-study findings and limits: Lower than median blood TCR clonality before treatment predicted better survival.

In regard to this clone: Its antigen is not known.

TCRdb keeps only in-frame clones here, not all; method: immunoSEQ multiplex PCR. The repertoire consists of approximately 18,000 clones, with approximately 90% occurring once and the leading ten covering roughly 13%. The time point is: pretreatment peripheral blood. All patients handed over anywhere from 1 to 8 samples, pretreatment and on-treatment. This clonotype was obtained from a man in his 70s with urothelial cancer. The sequences come from PBMCs, collected around atezolizumab (anti-PD-L1) treatment.

CDR3 sequence (DNA): TGCGCCAGCAGCTCTCCGGGACAAGCTTACGAGCAGTACTTC. It yields the protein CASSSPGQAYEQYF. This chain connects TRBV4-1 to TRBJ2-7; possible D gene TRBD1, 6 bases. CDR1 MGHRA and CDR2 YSYEKL come from the germline V gene. CDR3 length equals 14 residues. Trimming took 5 bases from V and 4 from J, leaving 15 bases between them.